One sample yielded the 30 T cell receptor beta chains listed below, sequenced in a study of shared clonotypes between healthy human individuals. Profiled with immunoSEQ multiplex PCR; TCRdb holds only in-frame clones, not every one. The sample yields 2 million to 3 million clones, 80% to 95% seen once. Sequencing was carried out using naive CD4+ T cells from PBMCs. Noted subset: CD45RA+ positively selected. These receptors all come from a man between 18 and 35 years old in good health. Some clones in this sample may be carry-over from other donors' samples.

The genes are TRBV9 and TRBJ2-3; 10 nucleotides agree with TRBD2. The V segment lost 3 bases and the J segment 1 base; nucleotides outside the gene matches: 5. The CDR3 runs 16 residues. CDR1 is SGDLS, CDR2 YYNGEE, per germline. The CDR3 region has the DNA TGTGCCAGCAGCGCTCAAGCGGGAGGGGGCACAGATACGCAGTATTTT. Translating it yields CASSAQAGGGTDTQYF. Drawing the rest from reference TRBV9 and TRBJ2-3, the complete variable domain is DSGVTQTPKHLITATGQRVTLRCSPRSGDLSVYWYQQSLDQGLQFLIQYYNGEERAKGNILERFSAQQFPDLHSELNLSSLELGDSALYFCASSAQAGGGTDTQYFGPGTRLTVL.

The CDR3 loop is CASSLRPTQETQYF. The CDR3, as DNA: TGTGCCAGCAGCTTAAGGCCTACCCAAGAGACCCAGTACTTC. V and J are TRBV7-2 and TRBJ2-5, with D hard to call. V lost 2 bases to trimming and J lost 1 base, with 8 bases between them. CDR1 SGHTA and CDR2 FQGNSA come from the germline V gene. The CDR3 sequence is 14 residues long.

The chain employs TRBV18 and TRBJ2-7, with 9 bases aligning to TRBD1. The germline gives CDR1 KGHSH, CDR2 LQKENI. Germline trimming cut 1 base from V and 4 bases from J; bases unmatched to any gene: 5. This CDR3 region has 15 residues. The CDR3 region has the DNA TGTGCCAGCTCACCACAGACAGGGGGAGGGTACGAGCAGTACTTC. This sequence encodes CASSPQTGGGYEQYF. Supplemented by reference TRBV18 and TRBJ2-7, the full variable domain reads NAGVMQNPRHLVRRRGQEARLRCSPMKGHSHVYWYRQLPEEGLKFMVYLQKENIIDESGMPKERFSAEFPKEGPSILRIQQVVRGDSAAYFCASSPQTGGGYEQYFGPGTRLTVT.

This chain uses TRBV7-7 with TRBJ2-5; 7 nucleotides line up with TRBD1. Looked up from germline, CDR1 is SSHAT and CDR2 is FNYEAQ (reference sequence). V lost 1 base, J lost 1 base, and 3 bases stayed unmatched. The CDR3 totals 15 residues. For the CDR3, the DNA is TGTGCCAGCAGCTTAGGAGGGGGCCCCCAAGAGACCCAGTACTTC. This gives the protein CASSLGGGPQETQYF.

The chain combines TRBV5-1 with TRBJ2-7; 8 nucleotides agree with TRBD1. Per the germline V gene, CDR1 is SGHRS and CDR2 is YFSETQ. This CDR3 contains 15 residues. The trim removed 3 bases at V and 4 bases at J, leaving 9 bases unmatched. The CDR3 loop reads CASSSAQGGGYEQYF. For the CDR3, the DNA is TGCGCCAGCAGCTCCGCACAGGGGGGTGGTTACGAGCAGTACTTC.

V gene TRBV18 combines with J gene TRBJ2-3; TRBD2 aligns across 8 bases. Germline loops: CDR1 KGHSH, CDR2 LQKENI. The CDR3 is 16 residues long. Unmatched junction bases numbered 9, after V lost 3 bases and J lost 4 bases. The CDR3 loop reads CASSPQLSGGSDTQYF. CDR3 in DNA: TGTGCCAGCTCACCTCAACTAAGCGGGGGATCAGATACGCAGTATTTT. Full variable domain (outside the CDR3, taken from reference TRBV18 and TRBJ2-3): NAGVMQNPRHLVRRRGQEARLRCSPMKGHSHVYWYRQLPEEGLKFMVYLQKENIIDESGMPKERFSAEFPKEGPSILRIQQVVRGDSAAYFCASSPQLSGGSDTQYFGPGTRLTVL.

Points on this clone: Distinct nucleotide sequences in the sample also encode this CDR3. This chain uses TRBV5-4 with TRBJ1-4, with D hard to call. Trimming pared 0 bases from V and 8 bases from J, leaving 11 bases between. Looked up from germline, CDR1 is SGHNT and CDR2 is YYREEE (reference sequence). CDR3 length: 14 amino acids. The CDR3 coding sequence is TGTGCCAGCAGCTTGGGTAGGGTGGGCGAAAAACTGTTTTTT. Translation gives CASSLGRVGEKLFF. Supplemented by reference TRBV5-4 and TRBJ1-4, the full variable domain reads ETGVTQSPTHLIKTRGQQVTLRCSSQSGHNTVSWYQQALGQGPQFIFQYYREEENGRGNFPPRFSGLQFPNYSSELNVNALELDDSALYLCASSLGRVGEKLFFGSGTQLSVL.

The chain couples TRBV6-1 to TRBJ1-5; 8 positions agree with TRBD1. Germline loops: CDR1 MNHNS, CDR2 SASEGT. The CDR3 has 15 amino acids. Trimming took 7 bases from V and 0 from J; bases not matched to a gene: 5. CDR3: CASTQGAYSNQPQHF. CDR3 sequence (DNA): TGTGCCAGCACGCAGGGGGCCTATAGCAATCAGCCCCAGCATTTT.

The CDR3, as DNA: TGTGCCAGCAGTGAACTAGCAGACCCTTCAGTCAAAAACATTCAGTACTTC. Translation: CASSELADPSVKNIQYF. The chain links TRBV28 to TRBJ2-4; the D gene is possibly TRBD2 (6 bases). This CDR3 contains 17 residues. Deletions cut 5 bases from V and 3 bases from J, with 20 bases between. Germline lookup yields CDR1 MDHEN and CDR2 SYDVKM.

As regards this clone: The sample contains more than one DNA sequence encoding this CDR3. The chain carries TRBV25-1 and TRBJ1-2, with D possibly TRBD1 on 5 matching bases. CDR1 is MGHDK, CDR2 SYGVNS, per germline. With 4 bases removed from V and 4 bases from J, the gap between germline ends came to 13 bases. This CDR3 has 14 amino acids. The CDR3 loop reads CASSGSGGFYGYTF. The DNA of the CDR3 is TGTGCCAGCAGTGGCTCGGGGGGGTTCTATGGCTACACCTTC.

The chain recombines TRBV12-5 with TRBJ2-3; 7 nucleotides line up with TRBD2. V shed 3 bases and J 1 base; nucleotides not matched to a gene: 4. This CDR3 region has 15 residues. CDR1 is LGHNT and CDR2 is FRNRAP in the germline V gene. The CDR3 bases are TGTGCTAGTGGTTTAGGCCGGGGGGGCACAGATACGCAGTATTTT. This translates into CASGLGRGGTDTQYF.

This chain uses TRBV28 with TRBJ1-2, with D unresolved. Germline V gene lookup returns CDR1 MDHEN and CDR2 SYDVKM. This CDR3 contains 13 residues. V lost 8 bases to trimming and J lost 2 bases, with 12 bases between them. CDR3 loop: CASGLTRNYGYTF. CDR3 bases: TGTGCCAGCGGACTAACGAGGAACTATGGCTACACCTTC.

CDR3 sequence reads: CASSESRTGFFDEQFF. The CDR3 nucleotides read TGTGCCAGCAGTGAATCCCGGACAGGGTTCTTTGATGAGCAGTTCTTC. The gene calls are TRBV25-1 and TRBJ2-1; TRBD1 matches 8 bases. Trimming at V came to 1 base and at J to 8 bases, leaving 10 bases not matched to a gene. The CDR3 loop spans 16 amino acids. Germline-derived CDR1 and CDR2 are MGHDK and SYGVNS.

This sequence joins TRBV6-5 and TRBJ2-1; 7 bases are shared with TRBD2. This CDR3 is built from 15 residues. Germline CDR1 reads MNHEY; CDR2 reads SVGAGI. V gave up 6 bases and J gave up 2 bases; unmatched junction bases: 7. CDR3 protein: CASSPEGGAYNEQFF. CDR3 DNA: TGTGCCAGCAGCCCCGAGGGAGGGGCCTACAATGAGCAGTTCTTC.

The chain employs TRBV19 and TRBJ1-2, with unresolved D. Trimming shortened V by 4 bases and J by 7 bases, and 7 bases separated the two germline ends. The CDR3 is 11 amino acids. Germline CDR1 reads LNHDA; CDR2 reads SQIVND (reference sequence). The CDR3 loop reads CASSTARGYTF. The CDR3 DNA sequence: TGTGCCAGTAGTACCGCGCGTGGCTACACCTTC.

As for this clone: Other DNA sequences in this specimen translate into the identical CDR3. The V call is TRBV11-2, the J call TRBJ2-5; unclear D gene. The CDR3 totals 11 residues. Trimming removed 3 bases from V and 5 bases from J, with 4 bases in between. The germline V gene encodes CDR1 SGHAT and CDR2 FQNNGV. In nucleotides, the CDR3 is TGTGCCAGCAGCTTCGAGGAGACCCAGTACTTC. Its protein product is CASSFEETQYF.

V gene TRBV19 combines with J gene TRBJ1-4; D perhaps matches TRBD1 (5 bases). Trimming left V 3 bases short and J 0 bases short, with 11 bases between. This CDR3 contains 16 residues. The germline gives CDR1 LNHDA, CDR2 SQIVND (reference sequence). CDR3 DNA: TGTGCCAGTAGTATCTTGCAGGGATCAACTAATGAAAAACTGTTTTTT. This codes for CASSILQGSTNEKLFF.

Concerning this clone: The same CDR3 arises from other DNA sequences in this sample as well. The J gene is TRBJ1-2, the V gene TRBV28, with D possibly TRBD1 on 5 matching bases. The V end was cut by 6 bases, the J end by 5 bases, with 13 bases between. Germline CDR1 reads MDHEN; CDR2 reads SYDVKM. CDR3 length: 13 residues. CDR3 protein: CASSLDGTYGYTF. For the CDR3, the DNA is TGTGCCAGCAGCCTGGACGGGACGTATGGCTACACCTTC.

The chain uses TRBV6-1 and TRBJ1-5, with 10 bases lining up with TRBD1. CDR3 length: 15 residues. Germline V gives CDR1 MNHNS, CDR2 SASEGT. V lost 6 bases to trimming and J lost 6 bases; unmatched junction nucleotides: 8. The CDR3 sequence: CASRLGTGAGQPQHF. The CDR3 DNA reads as TGTGCCAGCAGGCTCGGGACAGGGGCCGGTCAGCCCCAGCATTTT.

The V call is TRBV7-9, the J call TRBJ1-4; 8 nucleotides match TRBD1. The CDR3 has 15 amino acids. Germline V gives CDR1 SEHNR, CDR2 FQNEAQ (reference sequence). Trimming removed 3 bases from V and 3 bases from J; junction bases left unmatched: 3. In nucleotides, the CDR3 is TGTGCCAGCAGCTTGGACAGGGTGTCTAATGAAAAACTGTTTTTT. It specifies CASSLDRVSNEKLFF. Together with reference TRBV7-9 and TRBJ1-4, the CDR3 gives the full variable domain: DTGVSQNPRHKITKRGQNVTFRCDPISEHNRLYWYRQTLGQGPEFLTYFQNEAQLEKSRLLSDRFSAERPKGSFSTLEIQRTEQGDSAMYLCASSLDRVSNEKLFFGSGTQLSVL.

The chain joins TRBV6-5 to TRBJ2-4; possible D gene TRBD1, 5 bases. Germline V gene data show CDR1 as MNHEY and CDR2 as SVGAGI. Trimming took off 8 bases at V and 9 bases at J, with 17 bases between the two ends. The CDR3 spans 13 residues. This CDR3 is CASHSTERGIQYF. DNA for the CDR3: TGTGCCAGCCACTCGACAGAAAGGGGCATTCAGTACTTC.

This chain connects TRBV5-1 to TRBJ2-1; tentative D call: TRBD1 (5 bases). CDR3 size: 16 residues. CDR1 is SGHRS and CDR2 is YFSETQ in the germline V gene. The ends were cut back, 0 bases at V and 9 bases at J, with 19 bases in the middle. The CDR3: CASSLAGQGYLGEQFF. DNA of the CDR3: TGCGCCAGCAGCTTGGCCGGGCAGGGATACTTGGGTGAGCAGTTCTTC. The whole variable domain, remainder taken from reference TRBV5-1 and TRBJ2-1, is KAGVTQTPRYLIKTRGQQVTLSCSPISGHRSVSWYQQTPGQGLQFLFEYFSETQRNKGNFPGRFSGRQFSNSRSEMNVSTLELGDSALYLCASSLAGQGYLGEQFFGPGTRLTVL.

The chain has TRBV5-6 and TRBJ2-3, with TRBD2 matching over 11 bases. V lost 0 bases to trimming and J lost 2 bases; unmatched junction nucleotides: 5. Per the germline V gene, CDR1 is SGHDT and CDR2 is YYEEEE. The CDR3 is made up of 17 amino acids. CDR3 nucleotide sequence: TGTGCCAGCAGCTTGGCGATAGCGGGAGGGCCCACAGATACGCAGTATTTT. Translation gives CASSLAIAGGPTDTQYF.

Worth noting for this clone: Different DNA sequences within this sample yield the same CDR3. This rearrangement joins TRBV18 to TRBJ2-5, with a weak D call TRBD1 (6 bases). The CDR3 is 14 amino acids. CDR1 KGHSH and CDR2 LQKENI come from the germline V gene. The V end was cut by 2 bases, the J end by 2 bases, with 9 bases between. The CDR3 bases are TGTGCCAGCTCACCAATCAGGGGACAAGAGACCCAGTACTTC. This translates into CASSPIRGQETQYF.

CDR3 sequence: CASSLHPNTEAFF. CDR3 in DNA: TGTGCCAGCAGTTTACATCCGAACACTGAAGCTTTCTTT. The gene calls are TRBV28 and TRBJ1-1; the D is unclear. The V and J ends lost 2 bases and 1 base respectively, with 5 bases between them. Germline CDR1 reads MDHEN; CDR2 reads SYDVKM. The CDR3 has 13 amino acids.

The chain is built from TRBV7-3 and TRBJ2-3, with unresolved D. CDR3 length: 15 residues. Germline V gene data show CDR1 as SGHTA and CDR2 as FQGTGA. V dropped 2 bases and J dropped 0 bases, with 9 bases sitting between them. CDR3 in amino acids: CASSLSAGSTDTQYF. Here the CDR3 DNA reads TGTGCCAGCAGCTTATCAGCAGGTAGCACAGATACGCAGTATTTT.

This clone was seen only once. In DNA form, the CDR3 reads TGTGCCAGCAGCTTAAGACCCGGGACTAGCTCCGGGGAGCTGTTTTTT. Translated, it gives CASSLRPGTSSGELFF. This rearrangement joins TRBV7-8 to TRBJ2-2; 9 nucleotides match TRBD2. J was trimmed by 6 bases and V by 2 bases; bases with no gene match: 7. CDR1 SGHVS and CDR2 FQNEAQ come from the germline V gene. CDR3 size: 16 residues.

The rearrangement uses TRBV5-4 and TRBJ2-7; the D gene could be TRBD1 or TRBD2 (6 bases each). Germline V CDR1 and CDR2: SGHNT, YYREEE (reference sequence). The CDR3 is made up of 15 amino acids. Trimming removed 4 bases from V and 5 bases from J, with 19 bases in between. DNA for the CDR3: TGTGCCAGCAGCCGCGGAGGGACACAGGTGGACGAGCAGTACTTC. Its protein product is CASSRGGTQVDEQYF.

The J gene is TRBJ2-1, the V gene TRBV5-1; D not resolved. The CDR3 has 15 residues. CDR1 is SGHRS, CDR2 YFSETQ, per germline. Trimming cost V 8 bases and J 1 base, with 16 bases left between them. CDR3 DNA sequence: TGCGCCAGTCGCTTCGACGGCCCTTCCTACAATGAGCAGTTCTTC. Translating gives CASRFDGPSYNEQFF.

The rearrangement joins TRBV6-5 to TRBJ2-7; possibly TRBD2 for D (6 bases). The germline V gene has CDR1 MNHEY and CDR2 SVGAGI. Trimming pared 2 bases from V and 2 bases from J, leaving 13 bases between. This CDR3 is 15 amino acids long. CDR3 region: CASSYGRAGTYEQYF. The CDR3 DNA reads TGTGCCAGCAGTTACGGAAGGGCGGGGACCTACGAGCAGTACTTC.